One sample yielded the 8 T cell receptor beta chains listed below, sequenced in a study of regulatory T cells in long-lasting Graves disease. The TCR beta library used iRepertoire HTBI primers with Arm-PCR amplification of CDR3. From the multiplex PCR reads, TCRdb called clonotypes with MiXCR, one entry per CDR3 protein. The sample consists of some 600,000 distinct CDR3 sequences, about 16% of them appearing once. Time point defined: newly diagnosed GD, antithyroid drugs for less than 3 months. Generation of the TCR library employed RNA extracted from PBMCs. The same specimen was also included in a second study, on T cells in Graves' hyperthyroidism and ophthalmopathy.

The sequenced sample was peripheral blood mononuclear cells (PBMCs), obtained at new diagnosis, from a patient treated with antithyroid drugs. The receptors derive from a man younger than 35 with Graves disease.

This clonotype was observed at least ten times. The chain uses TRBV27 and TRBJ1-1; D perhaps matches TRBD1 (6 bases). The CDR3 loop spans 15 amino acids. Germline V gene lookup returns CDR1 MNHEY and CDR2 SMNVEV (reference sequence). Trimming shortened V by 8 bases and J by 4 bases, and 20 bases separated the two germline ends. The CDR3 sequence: CASFIRGGLGTEAFF. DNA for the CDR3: TGTGCCAGCTTCATCCGGGGGGGGCTAGGCACTGAAGCTTTCTTT.

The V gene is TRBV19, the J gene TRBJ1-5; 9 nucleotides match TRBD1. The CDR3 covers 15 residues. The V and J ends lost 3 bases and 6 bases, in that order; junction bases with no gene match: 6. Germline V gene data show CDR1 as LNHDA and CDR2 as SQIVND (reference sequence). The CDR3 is CASSMDRGVGQPQHF. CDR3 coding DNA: TGTGCCAGTAGTATGGACAGGGGCGTTGGTCAGCCCCAGCATTTT.

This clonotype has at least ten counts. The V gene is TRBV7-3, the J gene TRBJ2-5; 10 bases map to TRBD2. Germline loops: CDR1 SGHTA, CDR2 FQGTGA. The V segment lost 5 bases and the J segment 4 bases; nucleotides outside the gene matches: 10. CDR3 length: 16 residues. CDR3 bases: TGTGCCAGCAGCCCCTCTAGCGGGAGAGCCGGAGAGACCCAGTACTTC. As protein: CASSPSSGRAGETQYF.

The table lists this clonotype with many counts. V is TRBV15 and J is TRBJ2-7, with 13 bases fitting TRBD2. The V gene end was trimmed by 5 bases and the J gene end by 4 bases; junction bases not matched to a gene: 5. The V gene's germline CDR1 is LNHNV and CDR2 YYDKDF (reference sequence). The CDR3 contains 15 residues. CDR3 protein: CATSRGLAGVYEQYF. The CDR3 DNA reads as TGTGCCACCAGCCGAGGACTAGCGGGAGTATACGAGCAGTACTTC.

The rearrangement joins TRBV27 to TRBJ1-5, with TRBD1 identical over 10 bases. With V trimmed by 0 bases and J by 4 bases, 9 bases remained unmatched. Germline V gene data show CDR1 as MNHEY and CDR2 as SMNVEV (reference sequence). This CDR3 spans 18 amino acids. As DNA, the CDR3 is TGTGCCAGCAGTTTATCGCAAACGTGGGACAGGGGAAATCAGCCCCAGCATTTT. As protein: CASSLSQTWDRGNQPQHF.

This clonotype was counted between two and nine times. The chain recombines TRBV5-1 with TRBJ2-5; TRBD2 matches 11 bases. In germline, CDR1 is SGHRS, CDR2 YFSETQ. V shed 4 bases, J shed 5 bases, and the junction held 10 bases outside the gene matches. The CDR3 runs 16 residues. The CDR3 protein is CASSAFTSGSGETQYF. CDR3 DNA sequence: TGCGCCAGCAGCGCCTTCACTAGCGGGAGTGGGGAGACCCAGTACTTC.

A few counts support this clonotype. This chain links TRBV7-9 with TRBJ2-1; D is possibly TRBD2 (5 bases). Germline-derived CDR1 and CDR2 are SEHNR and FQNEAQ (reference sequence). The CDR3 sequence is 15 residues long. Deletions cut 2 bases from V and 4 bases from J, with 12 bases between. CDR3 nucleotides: TGTGCCAGCAGCTTAACAGAGGGAGTATACAATGAGCAGTTCTTC. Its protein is CASSLTEGVYNEQFF.

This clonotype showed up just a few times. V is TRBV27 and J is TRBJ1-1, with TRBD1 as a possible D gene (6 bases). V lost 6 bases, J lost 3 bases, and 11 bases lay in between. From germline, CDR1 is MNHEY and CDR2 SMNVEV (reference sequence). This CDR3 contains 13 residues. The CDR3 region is CASRQGPDTEAFF. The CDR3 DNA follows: TGTGCCAGCAGACAGGGCCCTGACACTGAAGCTTTCTTT.